A selection of T cell receptor beta chains follows, all from one sample in a study of T cells in Graves' hyperthyroidism and ophthalmopathy. TCRdb passed the multiplex PCR reads through MiXCR, listing each CDR3 protein once. The sample contains just over 550,000 distinct CDR3 sequences, about 45% of which appear only once. The sequenced sample was peripheral blood or thyroid tissue (not recorded which). The receptors stem from a woman aged 18-30 years with Graves' hyperthyroidism. Both conserved end residues are trimmed from each CDR3.

j_call: TRBJ1-5
cdr3_length: 14
v_call: TRBV19
cdr3_aa: ASSGSEGRRNQPQH

j_call: TRBJ2-2
cdr3_length: 7
v_call: TRBV5-1
cdr3_aa: ASSGELF

j_call: TRBJ2-6
cdr3_length: 15
v_call: TRBV5-1
cdr3_aa: ASSLGPSGTGANVLT

j_call: TRBJ1-4
cdr3_length: 16
v_call: TRBV7-8
cdr3_aa: ASSLGRGRAARNEKLF

j_call: TRBJ1-4
cdr3_length: 12
v_call: TRBV24-1
cdr3_aa: ATSYREGNEKLF

j_call: TRBJ1-5
cdr3_length: 9
v_call: TRBV12-3/TRBV12-4
cdr3_aa: ASSRGGPQH

j_call: TRBJ2-7
cdr3_length: 13
v_call: TRBV20-1
cdr3_aa: SARSPAGEMYEQY

j_call: TRBJ2-5
cdr3_length: 11
v_call: TRBV12-5
cdr3_aa: AKVGTGSETQY

j_call: TRBJ1-3
cdr3_length: 13
v_call: TRBV11-2
cdr3_aa: ASSQDKGGGNTIY

j_call: TRBJ1-5
cdr3_length: 13
v_call: TRBV24-1
cdr3_aa: ATSDPTDSNQPQH

j_call: TRBJ1-2
cdr3_length: 14
v_call: TRBV25-1
cdr3_aa: ASSDNLGQGNYGYT

j_call: TRBJ2-2
cdr3_length: 13
v_call: TRBV2
cdr3_aa: ASRPGQSNTGELF

j_call: TRBJ1-2
cdr3_length: 11
v_call: TRBV29-1
cdr3_aa: SARQGGIYGYT

j_call: TRBJ2-2
cdr3_length: 14
v_call: TRBV24-1
cdr3_aa: ATSDGDRANTGELF

j_call: TRBJ1-1
cdr3_length: 15
v_call: TRBV10-3
cdr3_aa: AISGGGKGRPNTEAF

j_call: TRBJ2-7
cdr3_length: 14
v_call: TRBV7-2
cdr3_aa: ASSSQPRTSGQEQY

j_call: TRBJ1-4
cdr3_length: 11
v_call: TRBV5-7
cdr3_aa: ASSQWGAEKLF

j_call: TRBJ2-7
cdr3_length: 11
v_call: TRBV29-1
cdr3_aa: SAGLGTRFEQY

j_call: TRBJ1-6
cdr3_length: 13
v_call: TRBV15
cdr3_aa: ATSSLTGGISPLH

j_call: TRBJ2-7
cdr3_length: 13
v_call: TRBV2
cdr3_aa: ASSTNMPGLYEQY

j_call: TRBJ1-6
cdr3_length: 13
v_call: TRBV9
cdr3_aa: ASSVEGQPNSPLH

j_call: TRBJ1-2
cdr3_length: 12
v_call: TRBV7-2
cdr3_aa: ASSLEFPGSGYT

j_call: TRBJ1-5
cdr3_length: 11
v_call: TRBV7-9
cdr3_aa: ASSLDGIWPQH

j_call: TRBJ1-6
cdr3_length: 12
v_call: TRBV7-9
cdr3_aa: ASSAGTVGSPLH

j_call: TRBJ1-6
cdr3_length: 13
v_call: TRBV7-7
cdr3_aa: ASSGSGTGGTPLH

j_call: TRBJ2-7
cdr3_length: 9
v_call: TRBV20-1
cdr3_aa: SAVRTYEQY

j_call: TRBJ1-2
cdr3_length: 11
v_call: TRBV5-8
cdr3_aa: ASSMGQGHGYT

j_call: TRBJ2-5
cdr3_length: 12
v_call: TRBV7-9
cdr3_aa: ASSRGVSQETQY

j_call: TRBJ1-2
cdr3_length: 10
v_call: TRBV5-1
cdr3_aa: ASSLETDGYT

j_call: TRBJ2-1
cdr3_length: 12
v_call: TRBV11-1
cdr3_aa: ASTTHREHNEQF

j_call: TRBJ1-1
cdr3_length: 12
v_call: TRBV7-9
cdr3_aa: ASSLEDRGSEAF

j_call: TRBJ1-2
cdr3_length: 14
v_call: TRBV29-1
cdr3_aa: SVEIWATGDDYGYT

j_call: TRBJ1-1
cdr3_length: 13
v_call: TRBV7-2
cdr3_aa: ASTQGNHRTGSAF

j_call: TRBJ1-4
cdr3_length: 12
v_call: TRBV24-1
cdr3_aa: ATSAGTGNEKLF